What follows are 29 T cell receptor beta chains derived from one specimen sequenced in a study of beta chain features in type 1 diabetes. Expressed TCRB transcripts were sequenced, since all the RNA that had been isolated was reverse transcribed. Libraries were prepared by immunoSEQ multiplex PCR; TCRdb keeps only in-frame clonotypes and omits some of them. This sample yields roughly 150,000 clones, of which approximately 8.4% are seen a single time; about 2.5% belongs to the top ten. The sequenced material came from central memory CD4+ T cells from blood. These receptors originate from a woman younger than 35 in good health.

This clone was observed a few times. The rearrangement uses TRBV6-6 and TRBJ2-1; D is undetermined. Germline V CDR1 and CDR2: MNHNY, SVGAGI (reference sequence). The CDR3 is 11 amino acids. V shed 11 bases and J shed 2 bases, with 7 bases lying between them. The CDR3 protein is CAVATYNEQFF. The DNA for the CDR3 is TGTGCCGTTGCGACCTACAATGAGCAGTTCTTC.

This clone was observed a few times. This sample also contains other DNA sequences that code for the same CDR3. This chain links TRBV4-2 with TRBJ2-7; 14 bases match TRBD2. CDR3 length: 16 residues. J lost 3 bases, V lost 4 bases, and 5 bases had no gene match. Germline CDR1 and CDR2: LGHNA and YNFKEQ. CDR3 in amino acids: CASSPHGLAGGYEQYF. The CDR3 coding sequence is TGTGCCAGCAGCCCACACGGACTAGCGGGAGGCTACGAGCAGTACTTC.

This clone has only one observation. The chain is built from TRBV5-1 and TRBJ2-7; the match to TRBD2 covers 14 bases. Germline-derived CDR1 and CDR2 are SGHRS and YFSETQ. This CDR3 has 15 amino acids. V lost 0 bases to trimming and J lost 6 bases; unmatched junction nucleotides: 2. CDR3 sequence: CASSLGLAGGSEQYF. The DNA for the CDR3 is TGCGCCAGCAGCTTGGGACTAGCGGGAGGGTCCGAGCAGTACTTC.

This clone has a handful of counts. V is TRBV10-3 and J is TRBJ2-1, with TRBD1 matching over 10 bases. V lost 7 bases to trimming and J lost 1 base; unmatched junction nucleotides: 7. Germline CDR1 reads ENHRY; CDR2 reads SYGVKD. The CDR3 consists of 16 residues. CDR3 sequence reads: CAITDTGQGSYNEQFF. In DNA, the CDR3 is TGTGCCATCACCGATACGGGACAGGGGTCCTACAATGAGCAGTTCTTC.

The rearrangement uses TRBV6-1 and TRBJ1-1; possible D gene TRBD1, 5 bases. V lost 6 bases and J lost 1, with 12 bases in between. The CDR3 contains 14 residues. The germline V gene has CDR1 MNHNS and CDR2 SASEGT. CDR3 coding DNA: TGTGCCAGCAGCCCAGGGATAACGAACACTGAAGCTTTCTTT. Protein product: CASSPGITNTEAFF.

This clone has just a few counts. The rearrangement links TRBV14 to TRBJ2-7, with 9 bases that match TRBD1. Germline V gene sequence: CDR1 SGHDN, CDR2 FVKESK. With 6 bases clipped from V and 5 bases from J, the junction kept 5 bases outside the gene matches. This CDR3 has 13 amino acids. The CDR3 DNA is TGTGCCAGCAGTCGCACAGGGGGCGACGAGCAGTACTTC. This translates into CASSRTGGDEQYF.

J is TRBJ1-2 and V is TRBV4-1, with 7 nucleotides matching TRBD1. This CDR3 comprises 17 residues. After removal of 0 bases from V and 3 bases from J, the junction contained 10 bases not matched to a gene. The V gene's germline CDR1 is MGHRA and CDR2 YSYEKL. CDR3 sequence: CASSQDSEGAIDYGYTF. CDR3 nucleotides: TGCGCCAGCAGCCAAGATTCAGAGGGGGCGATCGACTATGGCTACACCTTC.

This clone was seen more than once but under ten times. This chain links TRBV27 with TRBJ2-6, with 9 bases identical to TRBD2. Germline loops: CDR1 MNHEY, CDR2 SMNVEV (reference sequence). CDR3 size: 16 residues. The trim removed 7 bases at V and 2 bases at J, leaving 6 bases unmatched. The CDR3 region has the DNA TGTGCCAGCAAAAATAGCGGGAGCCCTGGGGCCAACGTCCTGACTTTC. Translation gives CASKNSGSPGANVLTF.

This clone was detected a few times. J is TRBJ1-1 and V is TRBV6-1; possible D gene TRBD1, 5 bases. Trimming removed 2 bases from V and 5 bases from J, with 12 bases in between. The CDR3 spans 14 residues. Germline lookup yields CDR1 MNHNS and CDR2 SASEGT. The CDR3 region is CASSEHKGMTEAFF. The CDR3 DNA reads as TGTGCCAGCAGTGAACATAAGGGGATGACTGAAGCTTTCTTT.

CDR3 protein: CASSLRDRPTSGANVLTF. CDR3 in DNA: TGTGCCAGCAGCTTAAGGGACAGGCCTACATCTGGGGCCAACGTCCTGACTTTC. The chain has TRBV7-6 and TRBJ2-6; 8 nucleotides agree with TRBD1. The CDR3 loop spans 18 amino acids. Germline V CDR1 and CDR2: SGHVS, FNYEAQ. The V gene end was trimmed by 2 bases and the J gene end by 1 base; junction bases not matched to a gene: 7.

This clone came up a few times. The chain employs TRBV20-1 and TRBJ2-7; D is unresolved. The CDR3 consists of 11 residues. V was cut by 1 base and J by 4 bases, with 5 bases left in between. Germline V lookup: CDR1 DFQATT, CDR2 SNEGSKA (reference sequence). In DNA form, the CDR3 reads TGCAGTGCTAGAGCCGGTTACGAGCAGTACTTC. Translation gives CSARAGYEQYF.

This clone showed up just a few times. The rearrangement joins TRBV21-1 to TRBJ1-5. TRBV21-1 is flagged as a pseudogene. The CDR3 is 15 amino acids. The CDR3 region has the DNA TGTGCCAGCAGCAAAGGGCGGCAGTGCAATCAGCCCCAGCATTTT. This gives the protein CASSKGRQCNQPQHF.

V is TRBV5-1 and J is TRBJ1-2; TRBD1 matches at 7 bases. Germline lookup yields CDR1 SGHRS and CDR2 YFSETQ. This CDR3 comprises 14 residues. V was pared by 6 bases and J by 8 bases, with 13 bases of the junction left unmatched. CDR3 in amino acids: CASTPQGGKEGYTF. In nucleotides, the CDR3 is TGCGCCAGCACCCCCCAAGGGGGCAAGGAAGGCTACACCTTC.

Only a few counts were recorded for this clone. The chain recombines TRBV10-3 with TRBJ2-5; tentative D call: TRBD1 (6 bases). The CDR3 spans 13 residues. Germline V CDR1 and CDR2: ENHRY, SYGVKD. V was clipped by 2 bases and J by 2 bases, with 6 bases between them. CDR3 bases: TGTGCCATCAGTGAGACAGGGCAAGAGACCCAGTACTTC. Translating gives CAISETGQETQYF.

The chain links TRBV2 to TRBJ2-1, with TRBD1 matching 7 bases. The CDR3 extends over 14 amino acids. From germline, CDR1 is SNHLY and CDR2 FYNNEI. The V and J ends lost 7 bases and 6 bases, in that order; junction bases with no gene match: 9. The CDR3 DNA reads as TGTGCCAGCATCCGGACAGGCCAACGCAATGAGCAGTTCTTC. It codes for CASIRTGQRNEQFF.

This sequence joins TRBV19 and TRBJ2-3, with 11 bases fitting TRBD2. CDR1 LNHDA and CDR2 SQIVND come from the germline V gene (reference sequence). V lost 5 bases to trimming and J lost 6 bases; unmatched junction nucleotides: 10. This CDR3 is 16 amino acids long. CDR3 coding DNA: TGTGCCAGTAGTGCAAAAACTAGCGGGAGCGGGGATACGCAGTATTTT. Translation: CASSAKTSGSGDTQYF.

This clone was counted a few times. The rearrangement joins TRBV4-2 to TRBJ2-1, with a tentative D call TRBD2 (5 bases). V was cut by 0 bases and J by 2 bases, with 8 bases left in between. Looked up from germline, CDR1 is LGHNA and CDR2 is YNFKEQ. The CDR3 is 15 residues long. In DNA, the CDR3 is TGTGCCAGCAGCCAAGACGGGGTAACCTACAATGAGCAGTTCTTC. It is translated as CASSQDGVTYNEQFF.

V usage is TRBV7-8 and J usage is TRBJ2-1; D gene ambiguous. From germline, CDR1 is SGHVS and CDR2 FQNEAQ. Trimming stripped 4 bases from V and 0 bases from J, with 10 bases between. The CDR3 length is 15 residues. The CDR3 coding sequence is TGTGCCAGCAGCTCCCTAGGAGACTCCTACAATGAGCAGTTCTTC. This encodes CASSSLGDSYNEQFF.

The chain links TRBV4-2 to TRBJ1-2, with D perhaps TRBD1 (5 bases). Trimming stripped 4 bases from V and 4 bases from J, with 16 bases between. Germline V gene data show CDR1 as LGHNA and CDR2 as YNFKEQ. CDR3 length equals 15 residues. CDR3 sequence reads: CASSRADSPFYGYTF. CDR3 nucleotides: TGTGCCAGCAGCCGTGCCGACAGCCCTTTCTATGGCTACACCTTC.

The chain joins TRBV5-4 to TRBJ1-2; 7 bases line up with TRBD1. The CDR3 has 17 residues. With 4 bases clipped from V and 5 bases from J, the junction kept 17 bases outside the gene matches. The V gene's germline CDR1 is SGHNT and CDR2 YYREEE (reference sequence). CDR3 sequence reads: CASSQPQGESLRYGYTF. The CDR3 DNA follows: TGTGCCAGCAGCCAACCCCAGGGGGAAAGTTTGAGATATGGCTACACCTTC.

In this sample, this clone turned up a few times. V and J are TRBV9 and TRBJ1-5, with TRBD1 as a possible D gene (5 bases). The germline gives CDR1 SGDLS, CDR2 YYNGEE. The CDR3 sequence is 16 residues long. Trimming removed 2 bases at V and 9 bases at J, with 21 bases between. The CDR3 reads CASSVTGTDAEGPQHF. The DNA for the CDR3 is TGTGCCAGCAGCGTCACCGGGACGGACGCGGAGGGGCCCCAGCATTTT.

The CDR3 region has the DNA TGTGCCAGCAGCCCAGCGGGGGGCCGAGAGACCCAGTACTTC. Translation gives CASSPAGGRETQYF. The chain couples TRBV5-4 to TRBJ2-5; TRBD2 agrees at 9 bases. Per germline, CDR1 SGHNT and CDR2 YYREEE (reference sequence). CDR3 size: 14 residues. V lost 4 bases to trimming and J lost 4 bases; unmatched junction nucleotides: 5.

This clone was observed a few times. The rearrangement uses TRBV18 and TRBJ2-5; a weak D match, TRBD2 (5 bases). The CDR3 sequence is 14 residues long. Germline V gene data show CDR1 as KGHSH and CDR2 as LQKENI. V lost 6 bases and J lost 2, with 13 bases in between. The CDR3: CASSLGLNQETQYF. The CDR3 nucleotides are TGTGCCAGCTCCCTAGGACTGAATCAAGAGACCCAGTACTTC.

The rearrangement links TRBV7-2 to TRBJ2-3; no firm D call. The CDR3 sequence is 13 residues long. Germline loops: CDR1 SGHTA, CDR2 FQGNSA. V lost 1 base and J 2 bases, leaving 4 bases between the germline ends. Written as DNA, the CDR3 is TGTGCCAGCAGCTTAGGACACACAGATACGCAGTATTTT. Translation gives CASSLGHTDTQYF.

The chain uses TRBV19 and TRBJ1-3, with D possibly TRBD1 on 6 matching bases. This CDR3 is 15 amino acids long. Per germline, CDR1 LNHDA and CDR2 SQIVND (reference sequence). With 4 bases removed from V and 0 bases from J, the gap between germline ends came to 10 bases. The CDR3 DNA reads TGTGCCAGTAGTACGGACAGTAACTCTGGAAACACCATATATTTT. Translation gives CASSTDSNSGNTIYF.

This clone was seen repeatedly, ten times or more. The J gene is TRBJ2-5, the V gene TRBV7-7, with TRBD2 matching 10 bases. Germline loops: CDR1 SSHAT, CDR2 FNYEAQ (reference sequence). This CDR3 contains 15 residues. As DNA, the CDR3 is TGTGCTAGCGGCAAACGGGCTAGCGGGGGAGAGACCCAGTACTTC. Its translation is CASGKRASGGETQYF.

This clone has only a few counts. The chain combines TRBV6-6 with TRBJ2-5; TRBD2 matches at 7 bases. This CDR3 has 13 residues. Trimming removed 11 bases from V and 2 bases from J; junction bases left unmatched: 8. Looked up from germline, CDR1 is MNHNY and CDR2 is SVGAGI (reference sequence). The CDR3 loop reads CAGRASGQETQYF. For the CDR3, the DNA is TGTGCCGGGCGCGCTAGCGGACAAGAGACCCAGTACTTC.

This rearrangement joins TRBV5-4 to TRBJ2-5; 9 bases align to TRBD1. CDR3 length: 15 amino acids. CDR1 and CDR2 (germline): SGHNT, YYREEE (reference sequence). V gave up 4 bases and J gave up 6 bases; unmatched junction bases: 10. CDR3 sequence reads: CASSPGTGTMKTQYF. CDR3 coding DNA: TGTGCCAGCAGCCCCGGGACAGGGACGATGAAGACCCAGTACTTC.

V is TRBV25-1 and J is TRBJ2-5; D perhaps matches TRBD2 (6 bases). The V end lost 5 bases, the J end lost 7 bases, and 14 bases lay between the germline ends. The CDR3 has 13 amino acids. Germline CDR1 and CDR2: MGHDK and SYGVNS. The CDR3 DNA reads as TGTGCCAGCAGTCAGACGGCGGGGAGGACCCAGTACTTC. This gives the protein CASSQTAGRTQYF.